This T cell receptor beta chain came from a study of blood T cell repertoires in COVID-19. Study as a whole: Acute and convalescent COVID-19 samples came from the United States, Italy and Spain. Sources were T cells, B-cell-depleted T cells, or PBMCs; the material itself was cDNA or gDNA.

As handled by the study authors: The assay estimated nucleated cells by amplifying reference gene primers. Here immunoSEQ multiplex PCR was the method, and the copy in TCRdb shows in-frame clones only, minus some. D and trimming were read from the DNA, whereas the V and J calls and clone size are those reported in that table. This repertoire shows 100,000 or so clones, 81% found once; its top ten account for less than 45%. This CDR3 region has 14 residues. Germline V gene sequence: CDR1 LNHDA, CDR2 SQIVND (reference sequence). V dropped 1 base and J dropped 5 bases, with 8 bases sitting between them.

The chain uses TRBV19 and TRBJ2-2; D gene uncertain. This TCR came from a man at least 80 years old with acute or convalescent COVID-19. Sequenced material: peripheral blood. CDR3 sequence: CASSIVRMTGELFF. The CDR3 DNA reads TGTGCCAGTAGTATAGTGAGGATGACCGGGGAGCTGTTTTTT.